This entry concerns a single TCR beta chain. No antigen is known for it. The entry originates in a study of shared clonotypes between healthy human individuals. The CDR3 is 19 amino acids. V lost 4 bases and J lost 3; bases outside the gene matches: 19. Germline V gene sequence: CDR1 SGHRS, CDR2 YFSETQ. Sequencing used immunoSEQ multiplex PCR; TCRdb keeps in-frame clones, though not all of them. The sample includes more than 200,000 clones, 50% to 75% of them seen just once. General study results and limits: Generation of non-shared clonotypes was less probable than generation of clonotypes shared by all four donors. Larger estimated richness was generally seen in naive subsets than in memory subsets.

J is TRBJ1-1 and V is TRBV5-1; 9 bases are shared with TRBD1. The receptor was isolated from a man aged 25-45 years in good health. The sequenced material came from memory CD4+ T cells sorted from blood. The sample's subset: CD45RA-negative fraction. CDR3 nucleotide sequence: TGCGCCAGCAGCAACGGACAGGGGAACGTTAGAAGGGCGGACACTGAAGCTTTCTTT. This encodes CASSNGQGNVRRADTEAFF.